These 9 T cell receptor beta chains were all obtained from the same sample, sequenced in a study of technical replicates of blood from several donors (dated by TCRdb to 2016 to 2017). Libraries were built with the immunoSEQ multiplex PCR assay. TCRdb's version of the immuneACCESS table is confined to in-frame rearrangements and falls short of the full clone set. An unresolved V gene accounts for under half of the shortfall where checked; the remainder is of unknown origin. This sample holds about 49,000 clones; approximately 90% were observed only once. Of the sample, under 5% is held by the ten largest clones. Sequenced input: PBMCs. Source of these receptors: a human donor in good health. Some clones in this sample may be carry-over from other donors' samples.

The CDR3 sequence is CASSLGLAYEQYF. The CDR3 DNA follows: TGTGCCAGCAGCCTAGGACTAGCCTACGAGCAGTACTTC. The chain employs TRBV27 and TRBJ2-7, with TRBD2 identical over 7 bases. CDR3 length equals 13 residues. Looked up from germline, CDR1 is MNHEY and CDR2 is SMNVEV (reference sequence). Trimming took 6 bases from V and 2 from J; bases not matched to a gene: 4.

This chain uses TRBV12-5 with TRBJ2-5; D perhaps matches TRBD1 (6 bases). This CDR3 is 12 amino acids long. The germline V gene has CDR1 LGHNT and CDR2 FRNRAP. Trimming removed 2 bases at V and 11 bases at J, with 12 bases between. CDR3: CASGLPQGTQYF. The CDR3 bases are TGTGCTAGTGGTTTGCCACAGGGAACTCAGTACTTC.

The chain carries TRBV9 and TRBJ1-1, with D uncertain. Germline V gene lookup returns CDR1 SGDLS and CDR2 YYNGEE. Trimming pared 2 bases from V and 1 base from J, leaving 6 bases between. The CDR3 spans 13 residues. The CDR3 reads CASSVRGNTEAFF. For the CDR3, the DNA is TGTGCCAGCAGCGTTCGGGGGAACACTGAAGCTTTCTTT.

The J gene is TRBJ1-2, the V gene TRBV27, with a weak D call TRBD1 (6 bases). Germline CDR1 is MNHEY and CDR2 is SMNVEV (reference sequence). The CDR3 contains 13 residues. Trimming took 5 bases from V and 2 from J, leaving 9 bases between them. CDR3 residues: CASSLQGNYGYTF. The CDR3 bases are TGTGCCAGCAGTCTACAGGGAAACTATGGCTACACCTTC.

The V and J genes are TRBV9 and TRBJ2-2; no definite D call. The germline V gene encodes CDR1 SGDLS and CDR2 YYNGEE. This CDR3 comprises 15 residues. V was shortened by 5 bases and J by 0 bases, with 11 bases between the two germline ends. This chain's CDR3 is CASRLTGANTGELFF. In DNA form, the CDR3 reads TGTGCCAGCAGATTAACGGGTGCGAACACCGGGGAGCTGTTTTTT. Variable domain in full (rest from reference TRBV9 and TRBJ2-2): DSGVTQTPKHLITATGQRVTLRCSPRSGDLSVYWYQQSLDQGLQFLIQYYNGEERAKGNILERFSAQQFPDLHSELNLSSLELGDSALYFCASRLTGANTGELFFGEGSRLTVL.

J is TRBJ1-3 and V is TRBV7-2, with TRBD1 matching over 9 bases. V trimming: 5 bases; J trimming: 6 bases; junction bases outside the gene matches: 11. Germline values: CDR1 SGHTA, CDR2 FQGNSA. The CDR3 totals 16 residues. Here the CDR3 reads CASSRTGTGKENTIYF. In DNA, the CDR3 is TGTGCCAGCAGCCGAACAGGGACAGGGAAGGAAAACACCATATATTTT.

This rearrangement joins TRBV6-5 to TRBJ2-3, with 7 bases aligning to TRBD2. V shed 3 bases and J 10 bases; nucleotides not matched to a gene: 7. The CDR3 has 13 amino acids. CDR1 and CDR2 (germline): MNHEY, SVGAGI. CDR3 sequence (DNA): TGTGCCAGCAGTTATGCCGGGGGGTTGGCGCAGTATTTT. Protein sequence: CASSYAGGLAQYF.

As for this clone: Other DNA sequences within the sample encode an identical CDR3. V gene TRBV4-1 combines with J gene TRBJ2-7; 7 bases are shared with TRBD2. This CDR3 is 14 amino acids long. CDR1 and CDR2 from the germline V gene are MGHRA and YSYEKL. V lost 5 bases, J lost 7 bases, and 11 bases stayed unmatched. Here the CDR3 DNA reads TGCGCCAGCAGCGACCAGCGGGGACCCCTTGAGCAGTACTTC. This codes for CASSDQRGPLEQYF.

V usage is TRBV7-2 and J usage is TRBJ2-7; 13 nucleotides match TRBD2. Germline-derived CDR1 and CDR2 are SGHTA and FQGNSA. The ends lost 4 bases at V and 6 bases at J; junction bases unmatched: 6. The CDR3 spans 15 residues. The CDR3 sequence is CASSYVGTSGTEQYF. As DNA, the CDR3 is TGTGCCAGCAGCTATGTTGGGACTAGCGGGACCGAGCAGTACTTC.